These 8 T cell receptor beta chains were all obtained from the same sample, sequenced in a study of CD8 T cells in ankylosing spondylitis. TCRdb fed the 5' RACE reads into MiXCR, producing one record per CDR3 protein. The repertoire holds about 440,000 distinct CDR3 sequences, with approximately 17% as singletons. No antigen has been assigned to these receptors. Study results and caveats: A motif of several highly homologous TCR beta variants was seen as apparently characteristic of ankylosing spondylitis blood.

Material for sequencing was blood, either unsorted or a sorted T cell fraction (not recorded which). The receptors derive from a male donor with ankylosing spondylitis.

The chain is built from TRBV7-2 and TRBJ2-7, with 10 bases identical to TRBD2. Looked up from germline, CDR1 is SGHTA and CDR2 is FQGNSA. The CDR3 runs 16 residues. The V and J ends lost 5 bases and 4 bases, in that order; junction bases with no gene match: 11. The CDR3 sequence: CASSPQGSSGSYEQYF. The CDR3 DNA is TGTGCCAGCAGCCCACAGGGGTCTAGCGGGAGTTACGAGCAGTACTTC.

The chain joins TRBV24-1 to TRBJ2-5; 11 bases line up with TRBD1. V lost 4 bases and J lost 6; bases outside the gene matches: 3. Germline values: CDR1 KGHDR, CDR2 SFDVKD. The CDR3 consists of 14 residues. The DNA of the CDR3 is TGTGCCACCAGTGAGGGGACAGGGGGAAAGACCCAGTACTTC. Protein product: CATSEGTGGKTQYF.

There are a few counts of this clonotype. CDR3 coding DNA: TGTGCCATCAGTGAGTCGGAAAACACCATATATTTT. Protein product: CAISESENTIYF. The J gene is TRBJ1-3, the V gene TRBV10-3; D is ambiguous. Germline V gene data show CDR1 as ENHRY and CDR2 as SYGVKD. The length of the CDR3 is 12 residues. V was trimmed by 0 bases and J by 6 bases, leaving 3 bases between them.

V is TRBV5-1 and J is TRBJ2-5; 8 nucleotides align to TRBD1. The CDR3 covers 13 residues. The trim removed 5 bases at V and 9 bases at J, leaving 9 bases unmatched. Per germline, CDR1 SGHRS and CDR2 YFSETQ. The CDR3 spells CASSSGQARAQYF. For the CDR3, the DNA is TGCGCCAGCAGTTCGGGACAGGCCAGGGCCCAGTACTTC.

The chain carries TRBV20-1 and TRBJ1-1; D ambiguous. V lost 2 bases, J lost 1 base, and 11 bases lay in between. CDR1 and CDR2 from the germline V gene are DFQATT and SNEGSKA (reference sequence). The CDR3 is 14 residues long. The CDR3 DNA reads as TGCAGTGCTAGAAAATGGAGTTCGAACACTGAAGCTTTCTTT. It specifies CSARKWSSNTEAFF.

V and J are TRBV19 and TRBJ1-2, with D possibly being TRBD1 (5 bases). The ends were cut back, 7 bases at V and 0 bases at J, with 12 bases in the middle. There are 14 residues in the CDR3. CDR1 LNHDA and CDR2 SQIVND come from the germline V gene (reference sequence). The DNA of the CDR3 is TGTGCCAGTAATAGCAGGGCCACTAACTATGGCTACACCTTC. It codes for CASNSRATNYGYTF.

V usage is TRBV12-3 or TRBV12-4 and J usage is TRBJ1-1; no definite D call. The V end was cut by 3 bases, the J end by 4 bases, with 12 bases between. The CDR3 runs to 14 residues. The CDR3 DNA follows: TGTGCCAGCAGTTTTGGGAAAATGGGCACTGAAGCTTTCTTT. Translating it yields CASSFGKMGTEAFF.

The chain couples TRBV20-1 to TRBJ1-1; D gene ambiguous. CDR3 length: 13 amino acids. Deletions cut 5 bases from V and 4 bases from J, with 14 bases between. The V gene's germline CDR1 is DFQATT and CDR2 SNEGSKA (reference sequence). The CDR3 sequence is CSAGRGAGTEAFF. CDR3 DNA sequence: TGCAGTGCTGGCCGGGGAGCGGGCACTGAAGCTTTCTTT.